This T cell receptor (beta chain) was retrieved from a study of shared clonotypes between healthy human individuals. General study results and limits: For naive CD4 cells, roughly 5% of clonotypes were shared across a handful of donors.

Germline V gene data show CDR1 as MNHEY and CDR2 as SMNVEV (reference sequence). The V and J ends lost 6 bases and 2 bases, in that order; junction bases with no gene match: 13. This CDR3 has 16 residues. To note about this clone: What it recognizes is unknown.

The run depth of the assay was deep. The method was immunoSEQ multiplex PCR; TCRdb's version includes in-frame clones alone and lacks a portion of them. Among hundreds of thousands of clones listed, 97% were seen once. The rearrangement joins TRBV27 to TRBJ2-7; TRBD2 matches 7 bases. The specimen was naive CD4+ T cells sorted from blood. Subset denoted: CD45RA+ positively selected. This TCR was sampled from a woman in her thirties in good health. The CDR3 nucleotides are TGTGCCAGCAGGAACGACCACTCTAGCGGTACCTACGAGCAGTACTTC. The encoded protein is CASRNDHSSGTYEQYF.